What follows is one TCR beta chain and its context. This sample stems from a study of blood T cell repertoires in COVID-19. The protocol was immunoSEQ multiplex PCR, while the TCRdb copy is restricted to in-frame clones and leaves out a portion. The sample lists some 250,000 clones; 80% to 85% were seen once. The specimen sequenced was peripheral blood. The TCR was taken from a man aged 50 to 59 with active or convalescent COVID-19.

DNA of the CDR3: TGTGCCTGGAGTCTCGGACCTACGGGGGGCGAGCAGTACTTC. Its translation: CAWSLGPTGGEQYF. The chain carries TRBV30 and TRBJ2-7; 7 bases line up with TRBD2. Losses at the gene ends were 2 bases for V and 6 bases for J; bases not matched to a gene: 10. CDR1 GTSNPN and CDR2 SVGIG come from the germline V gene (reference sequence). The CDR3 length is 14 residues.